A single sample gave rise to the 20 T cell receptor beta chains below, sequenced in a study of OX40 agonist ivuxolimab in advanced cancers. Sequencing used immunoSEQ multiplex PCR; TCRdb keeps in-frame clones, though not all of them. The table includes about 71,000 clones, 84% detected once. The input for sequencing was CD4+ or CD8+ T cells sorted from blood, taken in a trial of the OX40 agonist ivuxolimab. These TCRs come from an adult with an advanced solid tumor such as melanoma, head and neck, liver or kidney cancer.

The rearrangement joins TRBV7-2 to TRBJ1-6; unclear D gene. CDR3 size: 13 residues. Germline CDR1 and CDR2: SGHTA and FQGNSA. V shed 2 bases and J shed 10 bases, with 9 bases lying between them. CDR3 in amino acids: CASSLSRESPLHF. In DNA, the CDR3 is TGTGCCAGCAGCTTATCACGGGAATCACCCCTCCACTTT. Drawing the rest from reference TRBV7-2 and TRBJ1-6, the complete variable domain is GAGVSQSPSNKVTEKGKDVELRCDPISGHTALYWYRQSLGQGLEFLIYFQGNSAPDKSGLPSDRFSAERTGGSVSTLTIQRTQQEDSAVYLCASSLSRESPLHFGNGTRLTVT.

This chain joins TRBV19 and TRBJ2-5; D gene ambiguous. The V gene's germline CDR1 is LNHDA and CDR2 SQIVND (reference sequence). The CDR3 has 13 residues. V was clipped by 3 bases and J by 0 bases, with 5 bases between them. The CDR3 loop reads CASSMINQETQYF. CDR3 nucleotide sequence: TGTGCCAGTAGTATGATTAACCAAGAGACCCAGTACTTC.

Here the CDR3 DNA reads TGTGCCAGTAGTATGACCCGGAGTCGGGAGCTGTTTTTT. Its protein is CASSMTRSRELFF. V and J are TRBV19 and TRBJ2-2, with unresolved D. The CDR3 sequence is 13 residues long. V lost 3 bases and J 9 bases, leaving 11 bases between the germline ends. CDR1 is LNHDA and CDR2 is SQIVND in the germline V gene (reference sequence).

V gene TRBV6-6 combines with J gene TRBJ1-2; D gene uncertain. V was clipped by 5 bases and J by 6 bases, with 10 bases between them. This CDR3 has 12 residues. Per germline, CDR1 MNHNY and CDR2 SVGAGI (reference sequence). This CDR3 reads CASSPGRDGYTF. The CDR3 DNA reads TGTGCCAGCAGTCCTGGACGGGATGGCTACACCTTC.

The V gene is TRBV9, the J gene TRBJ2-5; D is perhaps TRBD2 (5 bases). CDR3 length: 15 amino acids. The germline V gene encodes CDR1 SGDLS and CDR2 YYNGEE. The V end lost 2 bases, the J end lost 5 bases, and 16 bases lay between the germline ends. The CDR3 DNA sequence: TGTGCCAGCAGCGTGGGGTTAGTGGGCGGGGAGACCCAGTACTTC. Translating it yields CASSVGLVGGETQYF. The entire variable domain, with the rest obtained from reference TRBV9 and TRBJ2-5, is as follows: DSGVTQTPKHLITATGQRVTLRCSPRSGDLSVYWYQQSLDQGLQFLIQYYNGEERAKGNILERFSAQQFPDLHSELNLSSLELGDSALYFCASSVGLVGGETQYFGPGTRLLVL.

The chain couples TRBV28 to TRBJ2-1; TRBD2 agrees at 11 bases. The CDR3 is 20 amino acids. J gave up 1 base and V 4 bases, and 15 bases lay outside the gene matches. Germline lookup yields CDR1 MDHEN and CDR2 SYDVKM. The CDR3 nucleotides read TGTGCCAGCAGTTCCCGATCCCGAGGCATAGCGGGAGGGTCCTACAATGAGCAGTTCTTC. Amino acids: CASSSRSRGIAGGSYNEQFF. Full variable domain (remainder filled in from reference TRBV28 and TRBJ2-1): DVKVTQSSRYLVKRTGEKVFLECVQDMDHENMFWYRQDPGLGLRLIYFSYDVKMKEKGDIPEGYSVSREKKERFSLILESASTNQTSMYLCASSSRSRGIAGGSYNEQFFGPGTRLTVL.

V and J are TRBV7-8 and TRBJ2-7; D remains ambiguous. CDR3 size: 14 residues. Germline V CDR1 and CDR2: SGHVS, FQNEAQ. With 7 bases removed from V and 2 bases from J, the gap between germline ends came to 15 bases. The DNA of the CDR3 is TGTGCCAGCACCTCGGGTGGGCGCGCCTACGAGCAGTACTTC. It specifies CASTSGGRAYEQYF.

The rearrangement uses TRBV7-4 and TRBJ2-4, with a weak D call TRBD2 (6 bases). CDR1 and CDR2 (germline): SGHVT, SQSDAQ. The length of the CDR3 is 17 residues. V was pared by 8 bases and J by 1 base, with 21 bases between. The CDR3 coding sequence is TGTGCCAGCGAGCTTAGGACCCCCAGCGGGGCCAAAAACATTCAGTACTTC. Protein product: CASELRTPSGAKNIQYF.

V gene TRBV7-2 combines with J gene TRBJ1-1; possibly TRBD1 for D (5 bases). V was clipped by 0 bases and J by 1 base, with 6 bases between them. CDR3 length: 14 residues. The germline V gene has CDR1 SGHTA and CDR2 FQGNSA. The CDR3 DNA follows: TGTGCCAGCAGCTTAGCGAGGGGGAACACTGAAGCTTTCTTT. Protein product: CASSLARGNTEAFF.

The chain combines TRBV18 with TRBJ2-1; the match to TRBD2 covers 11 bases. The V gene's germline CDR1 is KGHSH and CDR2 LQKENI. The V gene end was trimmed by 2 bases and the J gene end by 0 bases; junction bases not matched to a gene: 9. The CDR3 is 19 residues long. CDR3 coding DNA: TGTGCCAGCTCACCAGGGGAAGCTAGCGGGGGGACCTCCTACAATGAGCAGTTCTTC. This codes for CASSPGEASGGTSYNEQFF.

The rearrangement links TRBV2 to TRBJ2-7; TRBD1 agrees at 7 bases. The CDR3 covers 15 residues. CDR1 SNHLY and CDR2 FYNNEI come from the germline V gene. The V gene end was trimmed by 2 bases and the J gene end by 5 bases; junction bases not matched to a gene: 9. CDR3 in amino acids: CASSEWGQYDHEQYF. Here the CDR3 DNA reads TGTGCCAGCAGTGAATGGGGACAGTACGACCACGAGCAGTACTTC.

This clone showed up just once. The chain couples TRBV27 to TRBJ1-5, with 7 bases that match TRBD1. Germline loops: CDR1 MNHEY, CDR2 SMNVEV (reference sequence). The length of the CDR3 is 19 residues. The V segment lost 10 bases and the J segment 3 bases; nucleotides outside the gene matches: 24. The CDR3 loop reads CATPPRGQTCLTSNQPQHF. The CDR3 DNA is TGTGCCACCCCCCCCCGGGGACAGACCTGTCTCACCTCCAATCAGCCCCAGCATTTT.

V and J are TRBV10-2 and TRBJ1-2; 9 nucleotides match TRBD1. The CDR3 is 13 residues long. Germline CDR1 is WSHSY and CDR2 is SAAADI. V shed 8 bases, J shed 3 bases, and the junction held 4 bases outside the gene matches. CDR3 region: CASGDRADYGYTF. As DNA, the CDR3 is TGCGCCAGCGGGGACAGGGCTGACTATGGCTACACCTTC.

This clone occurred once. The CDR3 loop reads CASSPQTGELFF. CDR3 bases: TGTGCCAGCTCACCACAAACCGGGGAGCTGTTTTTT. The chain couples TRBV18 to TRBJ2-2; D is unclear. Trimming stripped 1 base from V and 5 bases from J, with 2 bases between. The CDR3 contains 12 residues. Germline V gives CDR1 KGHSH, CDR2 LQKENI.

The chain employs TRBV27 and TRBJ1-3; D is perhaps TRBD1 (5 bases). The CDR3 loop spans 14 amino acids. CDR1 MNHEY and CDR2 SMNVEV come from the germline V gene (reference sequence). V lost 3 bases to trimming and J lost 1 base, with 7 bases between them. Here the CDR3 DNA reads TGTGCCAGCAGTTTCCAGGGATCTGGAAACACCATATATTTT. Its protein product is CASSFQGSGNTIYF.

This clone was found once. This rearrangement joins TRBV18 to TRBJ2-2, with D possibly matching TRBD1 (6 bases). Trimming cost V 3 bases and J 0 bases, with 11 bases left between them. CDR1 is KGHSH and CDR2 is LQKENI in the germline V gene. This CDR3 has 16 residues. The CDR3 DNA follows: TGTGCCAGCTCACCCTACAGGGCAGCGAACACCGGGGAGCTGTTTTTT. Its protein product is CASSPYRAANTGELFF.

J is TRBJ1-3 and V is TRBV5-1, with D hard to call. This CDR3 contains 14 residues. Trimming removed 4 bases at V and 0 bases at J, with 8 bases between. Looked up from germline, CDR1 is SGHRS and CDR2 is YFSETQ. CDR3 nucleotide sequence: TGCGCCAGCAGCGACGGAATCTCTGGAAACACCATATATTTT. It translates to CASSDGISGNTIYF.

This clone was observed a few times. V gene TRBV14 combines with J gene TRBJ2-2; the D is unclear. Germline V gives CDR1 SGHDN, CDR2 FVKESK. The CDR3 length is 15 residues. Trimming pared 4 bases from V and 1 base from J, leaving 10 bases between. This CDR3 reads CASSPRIGNTGELFF. As DNA, the CDR3 is TGTGCCAGCAGCCCGAGGATTGGGAACACCGGGGAGCTGTTTTTT.

This chain connects TRBV7-6 to TRBJ1-3; no firm D call. From germline, CDR1 is SGHVS and CDR2 FNYEAQ. V was trimmed by 4 bases and J by 2 bases, leaving 12 bases between them. This CDR3 region has 15 residues. The CDR3 reads CASSSESWAGNTIYF. The CDR3, as DNA: TGTGCCAGCAGCTCCGAAAGCTGGGCTGGAAACACCATATATTTT.

CDR3 sequence: CASSSTMDTQYF. As DNA, the CDR3 is TGTGCCAGCAGCTCCACCATGGATACGCAGTATTTT. The chain is built from TRBV11-2 and TRBJ2-3; unclear D gene. V was clipped by 4 bases and J by 6 bases, with 8 bases between them. Germline V lookup: CDR1 SGHAT, CDR2 FQNNGV. This CDR3 region has 12 residues.